The rows below give T cell receptor beta chains drawn from one sample of a study of CD4 T cells in relation to SARS-CoV-2 and coronaviruses. These receptors lack a known antigen. Assay used: immunoSEQ multiplex PCR; TCRdb lists only in-frame clones, some missing. This sample carries 26,000 or so clones, roughly 76% of them seen once, and the ten largest clones take approximately 18%. Specimen: CD4+ T cells from PBMCs, cultured in vitro. These receptors came from a human donor in good health. Both conserved end residues are part of each CDR3. A D gene is named only where the DNA matches it firmly. For some rows the clone size is stated as once, few or many, or as a class when expanded; others skip it.

cdr3_length | clone_size | j_call | v_call | d_call | cdr3_aa | cdr3_nt
18 | NA | TRBJ2-7 | TRBV2 | TRBD2 | CASSTPTSGRFIGYEQYF | TGTGCCAGCAGTACCCCGACTAGCGGGAGGTTTATCGGGTACGAGCAGTACTTC
13 | NA | TRBJ2-3 | TRBV12-3/TRBV12-4 | NA | CASSLGVVDTQYF | TGTGCCAGCAGTTTAGGTGTTGTAGATACGCAGTATTTT
12 | few | TRBJ2-1 | TRBV6-2/TRBV6-3 | NA | CASSYGENEQFF | TGTGCCAGCAGTTACGGAGAGAATGAGCAGTTCTTC
14 | once | TRBJ2-7 | TRBV7-3 | TRBD2 | CASSLGSGINEQYF | TGTGCCAGCAGCTTAGGTAGCGGGATAAACGAGCAGTACTTC
14 | NA | TRBJ1-3 | TRBV7-9 | NA | CASSLVWESNTIYF | TGTGCCAGCAGCTTAGTATGGGAATCCAACACCATATATTTT
15 | NA | TRBJ2-1 | TRBV5-1 | NA | CASSLGLGGQDEQFF | TGCGCCAGCAGCTTGGGTTTAGGTGGACAAGATGAGCAGTTCTTC
18 | NA | TRBJ2-2 | TRBV3-1/TRBV3-2 | NA | CASSQGILGSMNTGELFF | TGTGCCAGCAGCCAAGGAATTCTGGGGAGTATGAACACCGGGGAGCTGTTTTTT
14 | few | TRBJ1-2 | TRBV19 | TRBD1 | CASRHQDRGAGYTF | TGTGCCAGTAGGCACCAGGACAGGGGTGCTGGCTACACCTTC
16 | NA | TRBJ2-3 | TRBV4-2 | NA | CASSPGGSGPSDTQYF | TGTGCCAGCAGCCCTGGGGGGAGCGGGCCCTCCGATACGCAGTATTTT
15 | NA | TRBJ2-3 | TRBV28 | TRBD1 | CASSLPGQVTDTQYF | TGTGCCAGCAGTTTACCGGGACAGGTCACAGATACGCAGTATTTT
12 | NA | TRBJ1-4 | TRBV30 | TRBD1 | CAFQGGVGKLFF | TGTGCCTTCCAGGGGGGGGTGGGAAAACTGTTTTTT
12 | NA | TRBJ1-3 | TRBV9 | NA | CASSVTGNTIYF | TGTGCCAGCAGCGTAACTGGAAACACCATATATTTT
15 | once | TRBJ2-7 | TRBV27 | NA | CASSPRTQKMGEQYF | TGTGCCAGCAGTCCCCGGACACAAAAGATGGGCGAGCAGTACTTC
14 | NA | TRBJ1-5 | TRBV6-5 | NA | CASSLEGFHQPQHF | TGTGCCAGCAGCTTGGAGGGGTTTCATCAGCCCCAGCATTTT
17 | NA | TRBJ1-1 | TRBV25-1 | TRBD1 | CASSELGDRGVGTEAFF | TGTGCCAGCAGTGAATTGGGGGACAGGGGGGTTGGGACTGAAGCTTTCTTT
14 | NA | TRBJ2-3 | TRBV5-4 | NA | CASSHRGTTDTQYF | TGTGCCAGCAGCCACAGAGGTACCACAGATACGCAGTATTTT
15 | NA | TRBJ2-7 | TRBV7-8 | NA | CASSLAQAARYEQYF | TGTGCCAGCAGCTTAGCGCAGGCGGCCCGCTACGAGCAGTACTTC
15 | NA | TRBJ2-7 | TRBV6-6 | TRBD1 | CASSYSKGATHEQYF | TGTGCCAGCAGTTACTCGAAGGGGGCAACGCATGAGCAGTACTTC
15 | NA | TRBJ2-1 | TRBV5-8 | TRBD1 | CASSSGTGPYNEQFF | TGTGCCAGCAGCTCCGGGACAGGGCCCTACAATGAGCAGTTCTTC
14 | NA | TRBJ2-3 | TRBV9 | NA | CASTMTSSTDTQYF | TGTGCCAGCACCATGACTTCTAGCACAGATACGCAGTATTTT
19 | NA | TRBJ1-2 | TRBV28 | TRBD1 | CASSSTGRWNFRGIYGYTF | TGTGCCAGCAGTTCGACAGGGCGGTGGAACTTCCGAGGGATCTATGGCTACACCTTC
16 | NA | TRBJ2-3 | TRBV10-1 | NA | CASSDEGGKDTDTQYF | TGCGCCAGCAGTGATGAAGGTGGGAAAGACACAGATACGCAGTATTTT
11 | NA | TRBJ1-1 | TRBV7-2 | NA | CASSEGGHTFF | TGTGCCAGCAGTGAGGGGGGGCATACTTTCTTT
15 | few | TRBJ1-1 | TRBV5-8 | TRBD1 | CASSTRDRMNTEAFF | TGTGCCAGCAGCACCCGGGACAGGATGAACACTGAAGCTTTCTTT
12 | NA | TRBJ2-7 | TRBV2 | TRBD1 | CAGGQGSHEQYF | TGTGCCGGTGGACAGGGCTCTCACGAGCAGTACTTC
14 | NA | TRBJ2-3 | TRBV4-1 | TRBD2 | CASSPSGGTHTQYF | TGCGCCAGCAGCCCGAGCGGGGGGACGCATACGCAGTATTTT
14 | NA | TRBJ1-1 | TRBV5-1 | NA | CASSLVAGKPEAFF | TGCGCCAGCAGCTTGGTGGCAGGGAAGCCTGAAGCTTTCTTT
13 | NA | TRBJ1-2 | TRBV7-2 | NA | CASSLAGQGGYTF | TGTGCCAGCAGCTTAGCCGGGCAGGGTGGCTACACCTTC
14 | NA | TRBJ2-7 | TRBV10-3 | TRBD1 | CAISELTGAYEQYF | TGTGCCATCAGTGAGTTGACAGGGGCCTACGAGCAGTACTTC
15 | NA | TRBJ2-5 | TRBV20-1 | NA | CSASPRGRLQETQYF | TGCAGTGCTAGTCCCAGGGGACGACTCCAAGAGACCCAGTACTTC
14 | once | TRBJ2-1 | TRBV11-2 | NA | CASSETSGYNEQFF | TGTGCCAGCAGCGAGACCAGTGGGTACAATGAGCAGTTCTTC
15 | NA | TRBJ1-1 | TRBV4-1 | NA | CASSPIPTGNTEAFF | TGCGCCAGCAGCCCCATCCCGACAGGGAACACTGAAGCTTTCTTT
16 | NA | TRBJ2-7 | TRBV6-2/TRBV6-3 | TRBD1 | CASSYSDRGLIYEQYF | TGTGCCAGCAGTTACTCAGACAGGGGGCTGATTTACGAGCAGTACTTC
14 | once | TRBJ1-4 | TRBV6-5 | TRBD1 | CASSLTGGEEKLFF | TGTGCCAGCAGCCTAACAGGGGGGGAGGAAAAACTGTTTTTT
16 | NA | TRBJ2-4 | TRBV5-4 | NA | CASSPTDQGAKNIQYF | TGTGCCAGCAGCCCGACGGACCAGGGGGCCAAAAACATTCAGTACTTC
14 | NA | TRBJ1-2 | TRBV2 | TRBD1 | CASSPGQTNYGYTF | TGTGCCAGCAGTCCGGGACAGACAAACTATGGCTACACCTTC
19 | NA | TRBJ2-1 | TRBV21-1 | NA | CASSKEVPNPVLRYNEQFF | TGTGCCAGCAGCAAAGAAGTCCCCAATCCCGTGTTGAGGTACAATGAGCAGTTCTTC
15 | NA | TRBJ2-5 | TRBV4-1 | NA | CASSPAGRLKETQYF | TGCGCCAGCAGCCCCGCAGGCCGATTAAAAGAGACCCAGTACTTC
16 | NA | TRBJ2-2 | TRBV5-1 | TRBD2 | CASSSQVSGSTGELFF | TGCGCCAGCAGCTCCCAGGTTAGCGGGAGTACCGGGGAGCTGTTTTTT
17 | NA | TRBJ2-7 | TRBV4-1 | NA | CASSQAEWWVASYEQYF | TGCGCCAGCAGCCAAGCTGAGTGGTGGGTAGCCTCCTACGAGCAGTACTTC
14 | NA | TRBJ2-4 | TRBV18 | NA | CASSPPDGFNIQYF | TGTGCCAGCTCACCACCTGACGGCTTTAACATTCAGTACTTC
13 | NA | TRBJ2-7 | TRBV3-1/TRBV3-2 | NA | CASSQAERTEQYF | TGTGCCAGCAGCCAAGCGGAAAGGACCGAGCAGTACTTC
12 | NA | TRBJ1-4 | TRBV29-1 | NA | CSVGQSNEKLFF | TGCAGCGTTGGACAGTCTAATGAAAAACTGTTTTTT
15 | NA | TRBJ1-1 | TRBV7-3 | TRBD1 | CASSLGTGMNTEAFF | TGTGCCAGCAGCCTCGGGACAGGAATGAACACTGAAGCTTTCTTT
8 | NA | TRBJ2-5 | TRBV23-1 | NA | CASSPVYF | TGCGCCAGCAGTCCCGTTTACTTC
15 | NA | TRBJ2-2 | TRBV10-3 | NA | CAISGGPTHTGELFF | TGTGCCATCAGTGGGGGCCCAACTCACACCGGGGAGCTGTTTTTT
14 | NA | TRBJ2-5 | TRBV11-2 | NA | CASSLLQPQETQYF | TGTGCCAGCAGCTTACTACAGCCCCAAGAGACCCAGTACTTC
13 | NA | TRBJ2-2 | TRBV2 | NA | CASREQPAGELFF | TGTGCCAGCAGGGAACAGCCTGCCGGGGAGCTGTTTTTT